Listed below are T cell receptor beta chains from one sample, sequenced in a study of cytomegalovirus exposure and HLA in healthy donors. Some clones are missing from TCRdb's copy, which holds only in-frame ones; the method was immunoSEQ multiplex PCR. The sample carries some 140,000 clones, around 77% recorded once. The sequenced sample consisted of PBMCs. The receptors were sampled from a man aged 18 to 35 in good health and CMV-seronegative. Each CDR3 is given with its conserved first and last residue. The order of the fields is D gene, clone size, V gene, J gene, CDR3 DNA, CDR3 protein. D genes are given only for firm matches. For some rows the clone size is stated as once, few or many, or as a class when expanded; others skip it.

>TRBD2|NA|TRBV7-6|TRBJ2-1
TGTGCCAGCAGCTTAGGGGGGGGTGGGACCTACAATGAGCAGTTCTTC
CASSLGGGGTYNEQFF
>NA|NA|TRBV5-1|TRBJ1-2
TGCGCCAGCAGCTTTTCGGGGCAGAGCGGGAATGGCTACACCTTC
CASSFSGQSGNGYTF
>TRBD1|few|TRBV5-1|TRBJ1-1
TGCGCCAGCAGGGGAGGGGACAGGGTAGAAGCTTTCTTT
CASRGGDRVEAFF
>TRBD1|NA|TRBV2|TRBJ2-7
TGTGCCAGCAGCCCGGGACAGAGCTCCTACGAGCAGTACTTC
CASSPGQSSYEQYF
>NA|few|TRBV5-1|TRBJ2-7
TGCGCCAGCAAGGTATCTAGCTCCTACGAGCAGTACTTC
CASKVSSSYEQYF
>TRBD1|NA|TRBV9|TRBJ1-3
TGTGCCAGCAGCGTACAAGGGGGCCCTGGAAACACCATATATTTT
CASSVQGGPGNTIYF
>NA|NA|TRBV7-9|TRBJ1-2
TGTGCCAGCAGCTCAGCTGGAGGGGACGACTACACCTTC
CASSSAGGDDYTF
>NA|NA|TRBV10-3|TRBJ2-1
TGTGCCATCAGTGTACAACAAGGAGATTACAATGAGCAGTTCTTC
CAISVQQGDYNEQFF
>NA|few|TRBV6-5|TRBJ1-1
TGTGCCAGCAGTAAAGGGGGGGCTGAAGCTTTCTTT
CASSKGGAEAFF
>TRBD1|NA|TRBV5-5|TRBJ1-1
TGTGCCAGCAGCAGCCCGGGACAGGGGCCCACTGAAGCTTTCTTT
CASSSPGQGPTEAFF
>NA|NA|TRBV6-5|TRBJ2-7
TGTGCCAGCAATTCCCAAACAGGGAGTGGGTACGAGCAGTACTTC
CASNSQTGSGYEQYF
>TRBD1|NA|TRBV10-3|TRBJ1-5
TGTGCCATCAGTGAGTCGAGACAGGGCCATCAGCCCCAGCATTTT
CAISESRQGHQPQHF
>NA|NA|TRBV27|TRBJ2-7
TGTGCCAGCAGTTTATCTAACTGGGGCGGCAACGAGCAGTACTTC
CASSLSNWGGNEQYF
>NA|few|TRBV5-1|TRBJ1-1
TGCGCCAGCAGCTTGACGGGGACACACACTGAAGCTTTCTTT
CASSLTGTHTEAFF
>TRBD2|once|TRBV5-6|TRBJ2-5
TGTGCCAGCAGCTTTTTGAGCGGGGATAACCAAGAGACCCAGTACTTC
CASSFLSGDNQETQYF
>TRBD1|NA|TRBV7-6|TRBJ2-7
TGTGCCAGCAGCCACCGGGACAGAGTCTACGAGCAGTACTTC
CASSHRDRVYEQYF